This is a list of T cell receptor beta chains from one sample in a study of OX40 agonist ivuxolimab in advanced cancers. Sequencing used immunoSEQ multiplex PCR; TCRdb keeps in-frame clones, though not all of them. Here the sample spans 40,000 to 55,000 clones, roughly nine tenths being singletons. This specimen consisted of CD4+ or CD8+ T cells sorted from blood, obtained in a trial of the OX40 agonist ivuxolimab. The receptors derive from an adult with an advanced solid tumor such as melanoma, head and neck, liver or kidney cancer. The conserved cysteine and the conserved F or W are not part of the CDR3 here. Each record gives: V gene, J gene, CDR3 length, CDR3 protein.

V gene: TRBV7-8
J gene: TRBJ2-3
CDR3 length: 14
CDR3 protein: ASSARTSGRTDTQY

V gene: TRBV29-1
J gene: TRBJ2-7
CDR3 length: 12
CDR3 protein: SVELQGGFYEQY

V gene: TRBV4-3
J gene: TRBJ2-7
CDR3 length: 15
CDR3 protein: ASSQGVRLAGGHEQY

V gene: TRBV28
J gene: TRBJ1-4
CDR3 length: 12
CDR3 protein: ASGSGTGGEKLF

V gene: TRBV9
J gene: TRBJ2-3
CDR3 length: 14
CDR3 protein: ASSVGGGTVVDTQY

V gene: TRBV13
J gene: TRBJ2-7
CDR3 length: 12
CDR3 protein: ASSQGLASYEQY

V gene: TRBV23-1
J gene: TRBJ1-4
CDR3 length: 14
CDR3 protein: ASSQPNDICGEKLF

V gene: TRBV6-5
J gene: TRBJ1-1
CDR3 length: 11
CDR3 protein: ASSRGGNTEAF

V gene: TRBV30
J gene: TRBJ2-4
CDR3 length: 13
CDR3 protein: AWRRRAGELNIQY

V gene: TRBV4-1
J gene: TRBJ1-4
CDR3 length: 12
CDR3 protein: ASSQEGWNEKLF

V gene: TRBV7-6
J gene: TRBJ1-1
CDR3 length: 11
CDR3 protein: ASSSNWAVEAF